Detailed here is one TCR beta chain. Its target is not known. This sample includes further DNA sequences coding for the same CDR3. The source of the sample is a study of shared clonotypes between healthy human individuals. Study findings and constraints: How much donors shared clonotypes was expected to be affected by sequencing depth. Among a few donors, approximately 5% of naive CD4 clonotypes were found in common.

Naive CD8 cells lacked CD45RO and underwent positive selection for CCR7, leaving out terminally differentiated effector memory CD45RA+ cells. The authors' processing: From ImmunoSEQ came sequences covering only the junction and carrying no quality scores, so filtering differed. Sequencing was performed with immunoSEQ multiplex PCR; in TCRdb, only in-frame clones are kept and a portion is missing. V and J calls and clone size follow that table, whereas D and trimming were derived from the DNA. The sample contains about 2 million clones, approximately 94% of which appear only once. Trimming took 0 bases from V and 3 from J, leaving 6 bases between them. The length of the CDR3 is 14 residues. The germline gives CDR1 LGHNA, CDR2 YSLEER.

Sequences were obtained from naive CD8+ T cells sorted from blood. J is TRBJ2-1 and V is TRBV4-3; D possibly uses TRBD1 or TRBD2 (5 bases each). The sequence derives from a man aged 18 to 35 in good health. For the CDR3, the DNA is TGCGCCAGCAGCCAAGATGGGGGCTACAATGAGCAGTTCTTC. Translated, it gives CASSQDGGYNEQFF.